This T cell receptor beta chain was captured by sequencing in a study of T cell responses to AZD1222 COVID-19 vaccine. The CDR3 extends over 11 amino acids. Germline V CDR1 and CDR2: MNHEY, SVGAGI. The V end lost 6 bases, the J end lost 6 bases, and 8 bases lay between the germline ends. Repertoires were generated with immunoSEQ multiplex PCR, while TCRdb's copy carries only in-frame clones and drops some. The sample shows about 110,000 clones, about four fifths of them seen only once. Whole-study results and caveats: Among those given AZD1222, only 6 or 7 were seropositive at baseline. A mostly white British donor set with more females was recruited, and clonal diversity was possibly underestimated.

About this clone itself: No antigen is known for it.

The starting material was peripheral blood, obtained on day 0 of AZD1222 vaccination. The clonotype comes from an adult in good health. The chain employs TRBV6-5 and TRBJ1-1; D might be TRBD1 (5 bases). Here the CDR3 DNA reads TGTGCCAGCAGGGAGACAGCTGAAGCTTTCTTT. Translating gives CASRETAEAFF.